This TCR beta chain was captured by sequencing in a study of T cell responses to AZD1222 COVID-19 vaccine. Overall study findings and caveats: An increase in Spike-specific TCR breadth and depth was observed after two AZD1222 doses.

Trimming pared 1 base from V and 4 bases from J, leaving 11 bases between. Germline CDR1 and CDR2: LNHDA and SQIVND (reference sequence). This CDR3 comprises 15 residues. Sequencing was performed with immunoSEQ multiplex PCR; in TCRdb, only in-frame clones are kept and a portion is missing. The table records approximately 160,000 clones, about 87% of them present only once. Turning to this clone: What it binds is not known.

Source: peripheral blood, taken on day 0 of MenACWY control vaccination. This chain connects TRBV19 to TRBJ1-5; D remains ambiguous. This clonotype was obtained from an adult in good health. The CDR3 reads CASSIAKGFNQPQHF. The DNA for the CDR3 is TGTGCCAGTAGTATAGCGAAAGGATTTAATCAGCCCCAGCATTTT.